This T cell receptor (beta chain) was identified in a study of blood T cells in healthy people across ages. The CDR3 loop spans 12 amino acids. Germline CDR1 and CDR2: DFQATT and SNEGSKA (reference sequence). General study findings and limits: Whereas aged donors had fewer naive CD4+ cells, long-lived donors had more of them and higher diversity. Lack of knowledge of donor CMV status possibly confounded expanded clonotype changes. Diversity estimates drawn from one million T cells were deemed underestimates.

Concerning this clonotype: The antigen is undetermined.

Primers used in a second PCR of roughly 7 to 12 cycles were a sample-barcoded 5' primer and a J-beta primer mix. TCRdb reprocessed the 5' RACE reads via MiXCR and lists one record per CDR3 protein. The table records hundreds of thousands of distinct CDR3 sequences, around 68% of them present only once. This clonotype originated in a man between 25 and 39 years old in good health. Sequenced sample: blood. V usage is TRBV20-1 and J usage is TRBJ2-4, with D unresolved. The J call may be incorrect, as the DNA end agrees better with TRBJ2-7. Here the CDR3 DNA reads TGCAGTGCTAGTAAGGATACCTACGAGCAGTACTTC. This sequence encodes CSASKDTYEQYF.